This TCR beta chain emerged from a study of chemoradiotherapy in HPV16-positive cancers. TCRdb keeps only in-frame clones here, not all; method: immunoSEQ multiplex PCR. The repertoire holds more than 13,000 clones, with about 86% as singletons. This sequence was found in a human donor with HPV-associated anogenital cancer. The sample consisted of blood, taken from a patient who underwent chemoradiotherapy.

CDR3 sequence reads: CASSPGAPLGNTIYF. For the CDR3, the DNA is TGCGCCAGCAGCCCGGGGGCCCCGCTTGGAAACACCATATATTTT. The genes are TRBV5-1 and TRBJ1-3; the D gene is possibly TRBD1 (6 bases). The germline CDR1 and CDR2 sequences are SGHRS and YFSETQ. Trimming shortened V by 4 bases and J by 3 bases, and 14 bases separated the two germline ends. The CDR3 is 15 residues long.